This T cell receptor (beta chain) came from a study of CD8 T cells in Susac syndrome. cDNA came from roughly 0.47 to 1 ug RNA primed by random hexamers. Amplification of TCR beta CDR3 used immunoSEQ multiplex PCR across 54 Vbeta and 13 Jbeta. TCRdb redid the calling of the immunoSEQ multiplex PCR reads with MiXCR, one entry per CDR3 protein. The table includes around 200,000 distinct CDR3 sequences, approximately 95% detected once. The multiple sclerosis controls were treatment-naive patients with relapsing-remitting disease that was stable or active. TEMRA cells were FACS-enriched, while CD8+ and CD4+ T cells were negatively isolated. The sample was CD4+ T cells from PBMCs. This TCR derives from a human donor with multiple sclerosis.

The CDR3 protein is CASSQWGGDRHEQFF. The CDR3 DNA follows: TGCGCCAGCAGTCAATGGGGGGGCGACCGACATGAGCAGTTCTTC. J is TRBJ2-1 and V is TRBV23-1, with a tentative D call TRBD2 (7 bases). TRBV23-1 counts as an open reading frame of uncertain function. This CDR3 has 15 amino acids. V was cut by 1 base and J by 8 bases, with 15 bases left in between.